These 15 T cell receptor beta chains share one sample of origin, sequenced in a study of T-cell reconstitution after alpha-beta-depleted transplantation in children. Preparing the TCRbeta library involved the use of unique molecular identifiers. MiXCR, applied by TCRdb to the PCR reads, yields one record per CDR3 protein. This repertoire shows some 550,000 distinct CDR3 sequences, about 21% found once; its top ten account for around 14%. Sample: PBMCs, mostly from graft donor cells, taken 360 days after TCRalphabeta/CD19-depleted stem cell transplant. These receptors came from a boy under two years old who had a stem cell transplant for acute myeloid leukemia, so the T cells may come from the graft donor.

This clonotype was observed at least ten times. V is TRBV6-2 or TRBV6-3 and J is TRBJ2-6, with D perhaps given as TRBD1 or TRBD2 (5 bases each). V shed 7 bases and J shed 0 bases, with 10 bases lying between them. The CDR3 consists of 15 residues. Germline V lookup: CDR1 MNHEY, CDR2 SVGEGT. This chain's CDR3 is CASNPGGSGANVLTF. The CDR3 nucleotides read TGTGCCAGCAATCCTGGGGGCTCTGGGGCCAACGTCCTGACTTTC.

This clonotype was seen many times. Written as DNA, the CDR3 is TGTGCCAGCAGCTTGACGACTAGCGGGGGGGCAATCTCTAGCACAGATACGCAGTATTTT. Translation gives CASSLTTSGGAISSTDTQYF. The chain uses TRBV5-6 and TRBJ2-3; 14 bases map to TRBD2. Trimming removed 1 base from V and 0 bases from J; junction bases left unmatched: 10. Per germline, CDR1 SGHDT and CDR2 YYEEEE. The CDR3 is 20 residues long.

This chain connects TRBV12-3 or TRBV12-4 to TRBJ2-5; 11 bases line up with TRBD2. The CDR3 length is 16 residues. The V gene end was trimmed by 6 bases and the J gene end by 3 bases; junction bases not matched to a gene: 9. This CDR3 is CASSPRLAGWEETQYF. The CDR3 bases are TGTGCCAGCAGCCCCAGACTAGCGGGGTGGGAAGAGACCCAGTACTTC.

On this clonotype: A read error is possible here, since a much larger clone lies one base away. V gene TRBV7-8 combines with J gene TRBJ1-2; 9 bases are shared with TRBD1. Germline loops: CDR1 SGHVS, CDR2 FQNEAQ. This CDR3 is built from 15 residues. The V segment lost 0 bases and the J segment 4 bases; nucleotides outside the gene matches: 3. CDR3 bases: TGTGCCAGCAGCTTAGCAGGACAGGGGTGCTATGGCTACACCTTC. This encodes CASSLAGQGCYGYTF. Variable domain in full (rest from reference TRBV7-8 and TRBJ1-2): GAGVSQSPRYKVAKRGQDVALRCDPISGHVSLFWYQQALGQGPEFLTYFQNEAQLDKSGLPSDRFFAERPEGSVSTLKIQRTQQEDSAVYLCASSLAGQGCYGYTFGSGTRLTVV.

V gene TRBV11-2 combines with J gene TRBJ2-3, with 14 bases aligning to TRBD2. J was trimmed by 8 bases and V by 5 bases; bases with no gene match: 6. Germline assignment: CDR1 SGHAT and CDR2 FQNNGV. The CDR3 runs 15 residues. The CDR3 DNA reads TGTGCCAGCAGCGGTCCCGGGACTAGCGGGGGTACGCAGTATTTT. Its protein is CASSGPGTSGGTQYF.

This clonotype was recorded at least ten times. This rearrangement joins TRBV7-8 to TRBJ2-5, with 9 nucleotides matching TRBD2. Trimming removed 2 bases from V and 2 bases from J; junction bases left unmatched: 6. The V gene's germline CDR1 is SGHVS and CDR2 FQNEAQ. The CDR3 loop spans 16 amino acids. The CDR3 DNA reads TGTGCCAGCAGCTTAACTAGCGGGTCCGTTCAAGAGACCCAGTACTTC. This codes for CASSLTSGSVQETQYF. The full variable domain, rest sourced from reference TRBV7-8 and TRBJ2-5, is GAGVSQSPRYKVAKRGQDVALRCDPISGHVSLFWYQQALGQGPEFLTYFQNEAQLDKSGLPSDRFFAERPEGSVSTLKIQRTQQEDSAVYLCASSLTSGSVQETQYFGPGTRLLVL.

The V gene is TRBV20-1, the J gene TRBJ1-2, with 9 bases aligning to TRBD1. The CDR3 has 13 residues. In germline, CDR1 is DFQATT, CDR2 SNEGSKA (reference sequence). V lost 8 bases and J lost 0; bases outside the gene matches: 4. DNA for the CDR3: TGCAGTCGCAGGGACAGGGCTAACTATGGCTACACCTTC. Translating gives CSRRDRANYGYTF.

The CDR3 loop is CSARGRPRTNYGYTF. In nucleotides, the CDR3 is TGCAGTGCTAGAGGACGGCCCAGAACCAACTATGGCTACACCTTC. The chain recombines TRBV20-1 with TRBJ1-2; D not resolved. The germline gives CDR1 DFQATT, CDR2 SNEGSKA (reference sequence). Trimming stripped 1 base from V and 2 bases from J, with 14 bases between. CDR3 size: 15 residues.

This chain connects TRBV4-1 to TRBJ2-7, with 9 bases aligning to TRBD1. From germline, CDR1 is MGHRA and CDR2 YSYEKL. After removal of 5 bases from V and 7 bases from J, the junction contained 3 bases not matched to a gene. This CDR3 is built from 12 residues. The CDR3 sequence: CASSGGTGEQYV. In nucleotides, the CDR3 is TGCGCCAGCAGCGGGGGGACAGGGGAGCAGTACGTC.

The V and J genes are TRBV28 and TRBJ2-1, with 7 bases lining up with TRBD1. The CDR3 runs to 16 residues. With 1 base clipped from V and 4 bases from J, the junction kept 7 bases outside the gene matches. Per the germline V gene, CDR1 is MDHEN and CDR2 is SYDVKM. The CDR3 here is CASSLSDREIYNEQFF. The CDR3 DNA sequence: TGTGCCAGCAGTTTATCCGACAGGGAGATATACAATGAGCAGTTCTTC.

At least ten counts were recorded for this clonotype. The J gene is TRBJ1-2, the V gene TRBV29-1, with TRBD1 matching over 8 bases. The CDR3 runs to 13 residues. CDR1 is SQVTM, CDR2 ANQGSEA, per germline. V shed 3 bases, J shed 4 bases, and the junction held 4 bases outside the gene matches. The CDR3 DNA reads TGCAGCGTTGATTTCGACAGGGGCTATGGCTACACCTTC. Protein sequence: CSVDFDRGYGYTF.

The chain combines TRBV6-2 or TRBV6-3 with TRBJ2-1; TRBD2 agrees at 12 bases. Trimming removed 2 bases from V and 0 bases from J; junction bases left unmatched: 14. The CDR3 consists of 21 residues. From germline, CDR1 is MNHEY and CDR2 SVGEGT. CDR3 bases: TGTGCCAGCAGTTACCCTACCGGGACTAGCGGGCCTTCGAGCTCCTACAATGAGCAGTTCTTC. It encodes CASSYPTGTSGPSSSYNEQFF.

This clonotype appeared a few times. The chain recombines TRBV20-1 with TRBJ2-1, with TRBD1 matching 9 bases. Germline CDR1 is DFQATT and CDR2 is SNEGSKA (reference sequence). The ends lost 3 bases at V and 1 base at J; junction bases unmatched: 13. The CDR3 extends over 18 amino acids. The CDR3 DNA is TGCAGTGCTAGGGGCCGCCTTCAGGGACAGGGATCCTACAATGAGCAGTTCTTC. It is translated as CSARGRLQGQGSYNEQFF.

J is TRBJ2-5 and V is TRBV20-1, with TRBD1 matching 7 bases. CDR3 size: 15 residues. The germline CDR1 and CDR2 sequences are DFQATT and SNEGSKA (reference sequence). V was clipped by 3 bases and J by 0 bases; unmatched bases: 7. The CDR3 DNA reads TGCAGTGCTAGGGTACGGACAGGCTACCAAGAGACCCAGTACTTC. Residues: CSARVRTGYQETQYF.

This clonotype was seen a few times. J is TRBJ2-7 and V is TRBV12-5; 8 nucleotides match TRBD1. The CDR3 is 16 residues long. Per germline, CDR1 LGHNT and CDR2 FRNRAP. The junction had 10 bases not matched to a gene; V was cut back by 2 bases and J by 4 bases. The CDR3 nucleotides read TGTGCTAGTGGTTTGACCCTGGACAGGGAGAGTTACGAGCAGTACTTC. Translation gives CASGLTLDRESYEQYF.